The 2 T cell receptor beta chains presented below share a single source sample, sequenced in a study of blood T cell repertoires in COVID-19. Assay used: immunoSEQ multiplex PCR; TCRdb lists only in-frame clones, some missing. The table has 25,000 to 40,000 clones, about 90% seen once. Sample: peripheral blood. Receptors were obtained from a human donor in a cohort sampled during active COVID-19.

This clone was seen a single time. The chain combines TRBV2 with TRBJ1-1; TRBD1 aligns across 9 bases. The CDR3 length is 13 residues. The germline V gene encodes CDR1 SNHLY and CDR2 FYNNEI. Germline trimming cut 11 bases from V and 4 bases from J; bases unmatched to any gene: 8. The CDR3: CAQPGQGTTEAFF. CDR3 sequence (DNA): TGTGCCCAACCGGGACAGGGAACCACTGAAGCTTTCTTT.

The J gene is TRBJ2-2, the V gene TRBV19, with 7 bases that match TRBD1. Unmatched junction bases numbered 8, after V lost 5 bases and J lost 5 bases. Germline V gives CDR1 LNHDA, CDR2 SQIVND (reference sequence). This CDR3 has 15 amino acids. CDR3 DNA sequence: TGTGCCAGTAGTTTAACGGGACAGTCAACCGGGGAGCTGTTTTTT. Its translation: CASSLTGQSTGELFF.